Listed here are 28 T cell receptor beta chains from one sample, sequenced in a study of blood T cell repertoires in COVID-19. TCRdb keeps only in-frame clones here, not all; method: immunoSEQ multiplex PCR. This table has 370,000 or so clones, over 75% appearing once. The source material was PBMCs or T cells enriched from blood (not recorded which). These receptors came from a man younger than 40 who had recovered from COVID-19.

The rearrangement uses TRBV10-3 and TRBJ2-6; perhaps TRBD1 as D (6 bases). This CDR3 is built from 17 residues. CDR1 is ENHRY and CDR2 is SYGVKD in the germline V gene. Trimming took 2 bases from V and 2 from J, leaving 13 bases between them. CDR3 in amino acids: CAISEGGPGAGANVLTF. The CDR3 coding sequence is TGTGCCATCAGTGAGGGAGGACCAGGGGCTGGGGCCAACGTCCTGACTTTC.

Concerning this clone: An end of the junction differs from the germline gene, which may be a read error. The chain couples TRBV7-7 to TRBJ2-2; 12 bases are a match to TRBD2. Germline-derived CDR1 and CDR2 are SSHAT and FNYEAQ (reference sequence). The CDR3 covers 17 residues. The CDR3 DNA is TGTGCTAGCAGCGTAAATCTAGCGGGGGGGCACACCGGGGAGCTGTTTTTT. Translating it yields CASSVNLAGGHTGELFF. The full variable domain, with the rest looked up from reference TRBV7-7 and TRBJ2-2, is GAGVSQSPRYKVTKRGQDVTLRCDPISSHATLYWYQQALGQGPEFLTYFNYEAQPDKSGLPSDRFSAERPEGSISTLTIQRTEQRDSAMYRCASSVNLAGGHTGELFFGEGSRLTVL.

This clone occurred once. The V call is TRBV5-1, the J call TRBJ2-2, with 10 bases lining up with TRBD2. The CDR3 extends over 16 amino acids. CDR1 and CDR2 from the germline V gene are SGHRS and YFSETQ. V shed 4 bases, J shed 0 bases, and the junction held 3 bases outside the gene matches. For the CDR3, the DNA is TGCGCCAGCAGCGCCCTAGCGGGAGCGAACACCGGGGAGCTGTTTTTT. This sequence encodes CASSALAGANTGELFF.

V and J are TRBV5-1 and TRBJ2-2; D may be TRBD1 (5 bases). There are 15 residues in the CDR3. Germline lookup yields CDR1 SGHRS and CDR2 YFSETQ. Trimming shortened V by 0 bases and J by 1 base, and 7 bases separated the two germline ends. CDR3 in amino acids: CASSLEDRNTGELFF. In DNA form, the CDR3 reads TGCGCCAGCAGCTTGGAAGACAGGAACACCGGGGAGCTGTTTTTT.

The rearrangement links TRBV7-9 to TRBJ1-2, with 11 bases that match TRBD1. The J segment lost 7 bases and the V segment lost 4 bases, leaving 5 bases of the junction unmatched. The CDR3 is made up of 14 amino acids. CDR1 is SEHNR, CDR2 FQNEAQ, per germline (reference sequence). CDR3 loop: CASSSGQGAFGYTF. DNA of the CDR3: TGTGCCAGCAGCTCAGGACAGGGGGCGTTTGGCTACACCTTC.

This rearrangement joins TRBV19 to TRBJ2-1; tentative D call: TRBD1 (5 bases). Trimming removed 7 bases from V and 0 bases from J, with 10 bases in between. Germline V lookup: CDR1 LNHDA, CDR2 SQIVND (reference sequence). There are 14 residues in the CDR3. The DNA of the CDR3 is TGTGCCAGTACCAGTCAGGGCTCCTACAATGAGCAGTTCTTC. Protein sequence: CASTSQGSYNEQFF.

The chain is built from TRBV4-2 and TRBJ2-5, with D perhaps matching TRBD1 (7 bases). Germline loops: CDR1 LGHNA, CDR2 YNFKEQ. V was trimmed by 2 bases and J by 4 bases, leaving 8 bases between them. The CDR3 consists of 13 residues. The CDR3 DNA reads TGTGCCAGCAGCCAACAGGGGGGAGAGACCCAGTACTTC. Protein product: CASSQQGGETQYF.

V and J are TRBV5-4 and TRBJ1-2; D is possibly TRBD1 (6 bases). The V end was cut by 5 bases, the J end by 0 bases, with 11 bases between. Germline CDR1 SGHNT, CDR2 YYREEE (reference sequence). This CDR3 spans 14 amino acids. DNA for the CDR3: TGTGCCAGCAGGCCGGACAGTCCTAACTATGGCTACACCTTC. Amino acids: CASRPDSPNYGYTF.

The chain combines TRBV6-5 with TRBJ1-1; D is ambiguous. Deletions cut 5 bases from V and 0 bases from J, with 10 bases between. The CDR3 runs to 14 residues. From germline, CDR1 is MNHEY and CDR2 SVGAGI. The CDR3 region is CASSTILMNTEAFF. CDR3 nucleotide sequence: TGTGCCAGCAGTACTATCCTCATGAACACTGAAGCTTTCTTT.

The chain employs TRBV28 and TRBJ2-3; D ambiguous. CDR1 is MDHEN, CDR2 SYDVKM, per germline. The CDR3 is 15 amino acids. With 4 bases removed from V and 2 bases from J, the gap between germline ends came to 13 bases. CDR3 sequence (DNA): TGTGCCAGCAGTTCTTTGGCGGCCTTCACAGATACGCAGTATTTT. Amino acids: CASSSLAAFTDTQYF.

The chain combines TRBV5-1 with TRBJ1-2, with 9 bases aligning to TRBD1. CDR3 length: 13 amino acids. Trimming took 4 bases from V and 7 from J; bases not matched to a gene: 5. Germline V gives CDR1 SGHRS, CDR2 YFSETQ. The CDR3 protein is CASSKDRGGGYTF. For the CDR3, the DNA is TGCGCCAGCAGCAAGGACAGGGGAGGTGGCTACACCTTC.

This clone was picked up a small number of times. The rearrangement links TRBV7-2 to TRBJ1-6, with D perhaps matching TRBD1 (6 bases). Trimming shortened V by 1 base and J by 9 bases, and 13 bases separated the two germline ends. In germline, CDR1 is SGHTA, CDR2 FQGNSA. The CDR3 contains 15 residues. CDR3 amino acids: CASSLGRDRSSPLHF. The CDR3 nucleotides read TGTGCCAGCAGCTTAGGCCGCGACAGGTCTTCACCCCTCCACTTT.

V usage is TRBV5-6 and J usage is TRBJ2-7; TRBD2 matches 13 bases. This CDR3 comprises 15 residues. From germline, CDR1 is SGHDT and CDR2 YYEEEE. V shed 5 bases, J shed 1 base, and the junction held 3 bases outside the gene matches. The CDR3 here is CASRRLAGGSYEQYF. CDR3 nucleotide sequence: TGTGCCAGCAGACGACTAGCGGGGGGTTCCTACGAGCAGTACTTC.

The rearrangement joins TRBV3-1 (or the pseudogene TRBV3-2) to TRBJ1-2; 7 nucleotides line up with TRBD1. The CDR3 is 16 residues long. V trimming: 4 bases; J trimming: 1 base; junction bases outside the gene matches: 9. CDR1 is LGHDT, CDR2 YNNKEL, per germline (reference sequence). DNA for the CDR3: TGTGCCAGCAGCCCTGACTTGACAGGGTATAACTATGGCTACACCTTC. Translated: CASSPDLTGYNYGYTF.

V usage is TRBV29-1 and J usage is TRBJ2-3; unclear D gene. CDR3 size: 14 residues. Germline assignment: CDR1 SQVTM and CDR2 ANQGSEA. Deletions cut 2 bases from V and 2 bases from J, with 11 bases between. CDR3 coding DNA: TGCAGCGTTGAAAAAGGCAGGTACACAGATACGCAGTATTTT. Protein: CSVEKGRYTDTQYF.

This chain links TRBV5-1 with TRBJ2-5; 7 bases align to TRBD2. Losses at the gene ends were 3 bases for V and 5 bases for J; bases not matched to a gene: 7. CDR1 and CDR2 from the germline V gene are SGHRS and YFSETQ. This CDR3 is 14 amino acids long. This CDR3 is CASSSRLAGETQYF. The DNA of the CDR3 is TGCGCCAGCAGCTCTCGACTAGCAGGGGAGACCCAGTACTTC.

This chain links TRBV3-1 (or the pseudogene TRBV3-2) with TRBJ2-5, with 10 bases that match TRBD2. Germline V gene lookup returns CDR1 LGHDT and CDR2 YNNKEL (reference sequence). The CDR3 spans 15 residues. The ends lost 8 bases at V and 5 bases at J; junction bases unmatched: 11. CDR3 sequence: CASRISGGAGETQYF. As DNA, the CDR3 is TGTGCCAGCCGGATAAGCGGGGGGGCCGGGGAGACCCAGTACTTC.

This rearrangement joins TRBV25-1 to TRBJ1-3; D not certain. CDR3 length: 13 residues. Germline CDR1 is MGHDK and CDR2 is SYGVNS. Between the trimmed V and J ends, which lost 4 bases and 8 bases, there was a span of 12 bases. CDR3 DNA sequence: TGTGCCAGCAGTGGGTGGGCAGTGGACACCATATATTTT. Translated: CASSGWAVDTIYF.

The chain carries TRBV5-4 and TRBJ1-2; 11 bases are shared with TRBD1. This CDR3 contains 15 residues. Germline trimming cut 3 bases from V and 4 bases from J; bases unmatched to any gene: 5. Germline CDR1 is SGHNT and CDR2 is YYREEE (reference sequence). CDR3 sequence: CASSSGTGGIYGYTF. The CDR3, as DNA: TGTGCCAGCAGCTCTGGGACAGGGGGTATCTATGGCTACACCTTC.

This clone was counted between two and nine times. The V and J genes are TRBV6-2 or TRBV6-3 and TRBJ1-2, with D unresolved. Germline CDR1 and CDR2: MNHEY and SVGEGT. This CDR3 is 12 amino acids long. V lost 4 bases to trimming and J lost 4 bases, with 7 bases between them. The DNA of the CDR3 is TGTGCCAGCAGTTCTAGTATCTATGGCTACACCTTC. Translating gives CASSSSIYGYTF.

The chain employs TRBV4-3 and TRBJ2-7, with TRBD2 matching over 7 bases. J gave up 3 bases and V 0 bases, and 5 bases lay outside the gene matches. From germline, CDR1 is LGHNA and CDR2 YSLEER. The CDR3 length is 15 residues. The CDR3 loop reads CASSQELAVFYEQYF. The CDR3 nucleotides are TGCGCCAGCAGCCAAGAGCTAGCGGTGTTCTACGAGCAGTACTTC.

In its sample, this clone was seen once. V and J are TRBV12-3 or TRBV12-4 and TRBJ1-1; 7 bases line up with TRBD1. V lost 3 bases to trimming and J lost 6 bases; unmatched junction nucleotides: 4. The CDR3 has 13 amino acids. CDR3 nucleotides: TGTGCCAGCAGTTTGAGCAGGGGGGCTGAAGCTTTCTTT. It codes for CASSLSRGAEAFF.

The gene calls are TRBV7-9 and TRBJ1-2, with 9 bases that match TRBD1. V trimming: 2 bases; J trimming: 6 bases; junction bases outside the gene matches: 4. The V gene's germline CDR1 is SEHNR and CDR2 FQNEAQ (reference sequence). The CDR3 sequence is 14 residues long. CDR3: CASSLTQGAHGYTF. The DNA of the CDR3 is TGTGCCAGCAGCTTAACACAGGGGGCTCATGGCTACACCTTC. The complete variable domain, with remaining parts taken from reference TRBV7-9 and TRBJ1-2, reads DTGVSQNPRHKITKRGQNVTFRCDPISEHNRLYWYRQTLGQGPEFLTYFQNEAQLEKSRLLSDRFSAERPKGSFSTLEIQRTEQGDSAMYLCASSLTQGAHGYTFGSGTRLTVV.

The chain links TRBV15 to TRBJ2-5; TRBD2 matches 10 bases. The CDR3 totals 17 residues. The V gene's germline CDR1 is LNHNV and CDR2 YYDKDF (reference sequence). V lost 0 bases, J lost 7 bases, and 11 bases stayed unmatched. The CDR3 bases are TGTGCCACCAGCAGAGATGCGGCTAGCGGGGGCGTCAGGACCCAGTACTTC. Its translation is CATSRDAASGGVRTQYF.

V and J are TRBV9 and TRBJ2-5, with D possibly matching TRBD2 (5 bases). Between the trimmed V and J ends, which lost 0 bases and 3 bases, there was a span of 9 bases. The germline CDR1 and CDR2 sequences are SGDLS and YYNGEE. The CDR3 contains 14 residues. The chain's CDR3 is CASSVASGEETQYF. The CDR3 DNA reads TGTGCCAGCAGCGTAGCATCCGGGGAAGAGACCCAGTACTTC.

This chain joins TRBV9 and TRBJ2-7, with 9 bases aligning to TRBD1. After removal of 4 bases from V and 1 base from J, the junction contained 9 bases not matched to a gene. The CDR3 spans 16 residues. Germline CDR1 is SGDLS and CDR2 is YYNGEE. The CDR3 region is CASSNPTGGFSYEQYF. The CDR3 DNA is TGTGCCAGCAGCAACCCGACAGGGGGTTTTTCCTACGAGCAGTACTTC.

The V and J genes are TRBV24-1 and TRBJ1-6; 8 bases are a match to TRBD1. V was clipped by 1 base and J by 6 bases; unmatched bases: 4. Germline CDR1 KGHDR, CDR2 SFDVKD. The CDR3 runs to 16 residues. CDR3 sequence reads: CATSDLGRGRNSPLHF. CDR3 coding DNA: TGTGCCACCAGTGATTTAGGCAGGGGGCGTAATTCACCCCTCCACTTT.

The chain has TRBV12-5 and TRBJ1-5, with TRBD1 as a possible D gene (6 bases). Trimming removed 1 base from V and 7 bases from J, with 20 bases in between. The CDR3 extends over 17 amino acids. The germline V gene has CDR1 LGHNT and CDR2 FRNRAP. Here the CDR3 reads CASGLGLETGRGQPQHF. For the CDR3, the DNA is TGTGCTAGTGGTTTGGGTTTGGAGACAGGCCGAGGGCAGCCCCAGCATTTT.